Each of the 16 T cell receptor beta chains below was sequenced from the same sample in a study of response to subunit inactivated influenza vaccine. Via MiXCR, TCRdb re-called the RT-PCR reads, giving one row per CDR3 protein. The sample shows about 520,000 distinct CDR3 sequences, roughly 23% of them seen only once. The sample in question was CD4+ T cells sorted from PBMCs, obtained about 5 days after vaccination. These TCRs come from a man aged 50 or older who received an inactivated influenza vaccine.

This clonotype turned up a few times. This CDR3 reads CASSLVAEASEQYF. The CDR3 DNA reads as TGCGCCAGCAGCTTGGTTGCGGAGGCCTCTGAGCAGTACTTC. V and J are TRBV5-1 and TRBJ2-7; a weak D match, TRBD2 (5 bases). Germline CDR1 and CDR2: SGHRS and YFSETQ. The CDR3 is made up of 14 amino acids. V was clipped by 0 bases and J by 7 bases, with 14 bases between them.

The rearrangement joins TRBV30 to TRBJ2-7; 9 nucleotides agree with TRBD1. Germline V gene data show CDR1 as GTSNPN and CDR2 as SVGIG (reference sequence). The CDR3 has 15 residues. The V and J ends lost 2 bases and 2 bases, in that order; junction bases with no gene match: 7. This CDR3 reads CAWSRGTGIPYEQYF. CDR3 in DNA: TGTGCCTGGAGTAGGGGGACAGGGATTCCCTACGAGCAGTACTTC.

This CDR3 is CASSQDPPLGVKNIQYF. CDR3 coding DNA: TGCGCCAGCAGCCAAGATCCGCCCTTGGGAGTCAAAAACATTCAGTACTTC. This chain joins TRBV4-3 and TRBJ2-4; maybe TRBD2 (5 bases). This CDR3 spans 17 amino acids. The germline V and J ends were trimmed by 0 bases and 3 bases, with 15 bases remaining between them. Germline CDR1 reads LGHNA; CDR2 reads YSLEER.

J is TRBJ1-4 and V is TRBV7-2, with a possible D match to TRBD1 (5 bases). V dropped 6 bases and J dropped 5 bases, with 16 bases sitting between them. Looked up from germline, CDR1 is SGHTA and CDR2 is FQGNSA. The CDR3 is 15 residues long. DNA for the CDR3: TGTGCCAGCAGAAACTCCGGGACGGGAAATGAAAAACTGTTTTTT. Its translation is CASRNSGTGNEKLFF. The full variable domain, completed using reference TRBV7-2 and TRBJ1-4, is GAGVSQSPSNKVTEKGKDVELRCDPISGHTALYWYRQSLGQGLEFLIYFQGNSAPDKSGLPSDRFSAERTGGSVSTLTIQRTQQEDSAVYLCASRNSGTGNEKLFFGSGTQLSVL.

The chain recombines TRBV7-9 with TRBJ2-3; D is unresolved. This CDR3 has 10 amino acids. V was clipped by 5 bases and J by 3 bases, with 0 bases between them. The germline CDR1 and CDR2 sequences are SEHNR and FQNEAQ (reference sequence). Written as DNA, the CDR3 is TGTGCCAGCAGCACAGATACGCAGTATTTT. It yields the protein CASSTDTQYF.

The chain employs TRBV20-1 and TRBJ1-5; 11 nucleotides match TRBD1. The germline V gene encodes CDR1 DFQATT and CDR2 SNEGSKA (reference sequence). V was pared by 1 base and J by 5 bases, with 4 bases of the junction left unmatched. The CDR3 is 15 amino acids. CDR3 DNA: TGCAGTGCTAGAGGAACGGGACAGGGGGATCAGCCCCAGCATTTT. It specifies CSARGTGQGDQPQHF.

V and J are TRBV28 and TRBJ1-1; D is unclear. The CDR3 loop spans 15 amino acids. Trimming removed 6 bases from V and 1 base from J, with 15 bases in between. CDR1 is MDHEN and CDR2 is SYDVKM in the germline V gene. The CDR3 DNA sequence: TGTGCCAGCAGGGGTTCCGGGGTGGGGAACACTGAAGCTTTCTTT. Its protein product is CASRGSGVGNTEAFF. Based on the CDR3 plus reference TRBV28 and TRBJ1-1, the full variable domain is DVKVTQSSRYLVKRTGEKVFLECVQDMDHENMFWYRQDPGLGLRLIYFSYDVKMKEKGDIPEGYSVSREKKERFSLILESASTNQTSMYLCASRGSGVGNTEAFFGQGTRLTVV.

This clonotype was seen more than once but under ten times. The V and J genes are TRBV20-1 and TRBJ1-5; the D gene is possibly TRBD1 (5 bases). Trimming pared 2 bases from V and 4 bases from J, leaving 9 bases between. CDR1 and CDR2 (germline): DFQATT, SNEGSKA (reference sequence). CDR3 length: 13 residues. CDR3 residues: CSARYQGNQPQHF. In DNA, the CDR3 is TGCAGTGCTAGATACCAGGGAAATCAGCCCCAGCATTTT.

The rearrangement joins TRBV7-7 to TRBJ2-1; D unclear. V lost 3 bases to trimming and J lost 0 bases, with 12 bases between them. The CDR3 consists of 16 residues. Germline CDR1 SSHAT, CDR2 FNYEAQ (reference sequence). The CDR3 here is CASSFGISNSYNEQFF. CDR3 nucleotide sequence: TGTGCCAGCAGCTTCGGTATTTCCAACTCCTACAATGAGCAGTTCTTC.

The chain couples TRBV2 to TRBJ2-2; unclear D gene. Trimming shortened V by 1 base and J by 4 bases, and 10 bases separated the two germline ends. This CDR3 has 15 residues. CDR1 is SNHLY and CDR2 is FYNNEI in the germline V gene. CDR3 bases: TGTGCCAGCAGTGAAGGGCCCCTGGGCACCGGGGAGCTGTTTTTT. It is translated as CASSEGPLGTGELFF.

The chain joins TRBV20-1 to TRBJ2-7; 14 bases line up with TRBD2. This CDR3 is built from 14 residues. Germline V CDR1 and CDR2: DFQATT, SNEGSKA (reference sequence). V shed 3 bases and J 4 bases; nucleotides not matched to a gene: 2. CDR3 sequence reads: CSASRLAGGYEQYF. In DNA form, the CDR3 reads TGCAGTGCTAGTCGACTAGCGGGAGGGTACGAGCAGTACTTC.

CDR3 DNA sequence: TGTGCCAGCAGCCCCATAGGGGGGGATAGCAATCAGCCCCAGCATTTT. Translated, it gives CASSPIGGDSNQPQHF. The chain combines TRBV5-5 with TRBJ1-5; D is perhaps TRBD1 (6 bases). The CDR3 spans 16 residues. Germline CDR1 is SGHKS and CDR2 is YYEKEE (reference sequence). The germline V and J ends were trimmed by 4 bases and 0 bases, with 14 bases remaining between them. The variable domain in full, completed from reference TRBV5-5 and TRBJ1-5, reads DAGVTQSPTHLIKTRGQQVTLRCSPISGHKSVSWYQQVLGQGPQFIFQYYEKEERGRGNFPDRFSARQFPNYSSELNVNALLLGDSALYLCASSPIGGDSNQPQHFGDGTRLSIL.

The chain carries TRBV7-6 and TRBJ2-3; D is unresolved. Per the germline V gene, CDR1 is SGHVS and CDR2 is FNYEAQ. V gave up 5 bases and J gave up 2 bases, with 8 bases separating them. The CDR3 covers 13 residues. The CDR3 bases are TGTGCCAGCAGCCGTATAATCACAGATACGCAGTATTTT. It yields the protein CASSRIITDTQYF. Together with reference TRBV7-6 and TRBJ2-3, the CDR3 gives the full variable domain: GAGVSQSPRYKVTKRGQDVALRCDPISGHVSLYWYRQALGQGPEFLTYFNYEAQQDKSGLPNDRFSAERPEGSISTLTIQRTEQRDSAMYRCASSRIITDTQYFGPGTRLTVL.

This clonotype is a singleton in its sample. In DNA, the CDR3 is TGTGCCAGCAGCCCGGGGAGTAACAATCAGCCCCAGCATTTT. The encoded protein is CASSPGSNNQPQHF. The rearrangement uses TRBV3-1 and TRBJ1-5, with D unclear. The CDR3 is 14 amino acids. Between the trimmed V and J ends, which lost 4 bases and 3 bases, there was a span of 10 bases. Germline V gene data show CDR1 as LGHDT and CDR2 as YNNKEL (reference sequence).

This clonotype has more than one count but fewer than ten. The V gene is TRBV15, the J gene TRBJ1-5; D is unclear. The V and J ends lost 1 base and 7 bases respectively, with 5 bases between them. Germline assignment: CDR1 LNHNV and CDR2 YYDKDF (reference sequence). The CDR3 totals 12 residues. The CDR3 DNA reads as TGTGCCACCAGCAGAGGCAGGCAGCCCCAGCATTTT. It translates to CATSRGRQPQHF.

The chain uses TRBV3-1 and TRBJ2-3; D call uncertain. Germline V CDR1 and CDR2: LGHDT, YNNKEL (reference sequence). Trimming stripped 1 base from V and 4 bases from J, with 6 bases between. This CDR3 region has 13 residues. Here the CDR3 reads CASSQVSPDTQYF. The CDR3 DNA reads TGTGCCAGCAGCCAAGTATCGCCAGATACGCAGTATTTT.